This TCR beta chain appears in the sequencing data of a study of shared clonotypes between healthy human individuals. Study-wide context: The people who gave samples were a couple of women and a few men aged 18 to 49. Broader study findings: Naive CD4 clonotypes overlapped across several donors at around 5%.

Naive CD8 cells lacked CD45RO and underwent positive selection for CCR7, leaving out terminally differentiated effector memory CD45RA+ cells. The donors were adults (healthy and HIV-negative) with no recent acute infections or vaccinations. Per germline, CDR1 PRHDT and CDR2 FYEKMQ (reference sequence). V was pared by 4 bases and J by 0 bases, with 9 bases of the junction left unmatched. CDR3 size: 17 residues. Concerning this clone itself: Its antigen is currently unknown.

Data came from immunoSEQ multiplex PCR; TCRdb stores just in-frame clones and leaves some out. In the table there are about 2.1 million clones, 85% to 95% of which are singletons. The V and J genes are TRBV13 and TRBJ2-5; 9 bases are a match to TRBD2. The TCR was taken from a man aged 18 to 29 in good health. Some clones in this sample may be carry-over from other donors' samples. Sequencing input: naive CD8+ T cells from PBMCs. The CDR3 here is CASSSHSGRSNQETQYF. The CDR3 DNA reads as TGTGCCAGCAGCTCACACAGCGGGAGGAGCAACCAAGAGACCCAGTACTTC.